This is a list of T cell receptor beta chains from one sample in a study of T cell changes during pregnancy in multiple sclerosis. Assay: immunoSEQ multiplex PCR; the TCRdb copy retains only in-frame clones and omits some. Here the sample spans 29,000 or so clones, roughly 90% being singletons. The specimen was CD8+ T cells from peripheral blood mononuclear cells, collected after pregnancy. The source is a female donor with multiple sclerosis, enrolled in a pregnancy study. CDR3s leave out the opening cysteine and the closing phenylalanine or tryptophan. Fields, in order: J gene, V gene, CDR3 protein.

>TRBJ1-1|TRBV6-1
ASSYTRSTEAF
>TRBJ2-7|TRBV27
ASTSTGTGDYEQY
>TRBJ2-1|TRBV7-3
ASSLGGGQDEQF
>TRBJ2-7|TRBV29-1
SVAGGKGYEQY
>TRBJ2-1|TRBV19
ASSTVDYSYNEQF
>TRBJ1-2|TRBV27
ASSSQRGTGVHYGYT
>TRBJ1-1|TRBV6-5
ASRQGNTEAF
>TRBJ1-1|TRBV6-6
ASSYRTGVNTEAF
>TRBJ2-7|TRBV6-6
ASSYSREGHYEQY
>TRBJ2-7|TRBV29-1
SVEEEGRDYEQY
>TRBJ1-2|TRBV27
ASSFSLGYGYT
>TRBJ1-2|TRBV5-6
ASSFRIQGNYGYT
>TRBJ2-3|TRBV2
ASSEGVAGDMTQY
>TRBJ2-3|TRBV6-4
ASTLHIRESDTQY
>TRBJ2-1|TRBV7-9
ASSPDRGSSYNEQF
>TRBJ2-7|TRBV7-9
ASSFSNEQY
>TRBJ1-2|TRBV30
AWGSGPNYGYT